The 24 T cell receptor beta chains in this list originate from one sample, sequenced in a study of CXCR3-negative and CXCR3-positive naive CD8 T cells. 5' RACE with UMI labels generated the TRB cDNA libraries. From its re-call of the 5' RACE reads, TCRdb lists each CDR3 protein once, without DNA. This sample's table has 65,000 to 95,000 distinct CDR3 sequences. Sequenced material: naive CXCR3- CD8+ T cells from blood. This sample's subset: CD45RO-CCR7+CD27+CD95- naive CD8+ T cells lacking CXCR3 (TNR3-). These receptors were taken from a human donor in good health. Some clones in this sample may be carry-over from other donors' samples.

V usage is TRBV11-2 and J usage is TRBJ2-5; TCRdb proposes TRBD1, but this gene call is untestable without DNA. The CDR3 has 17 residues. The germline V gene encodes CDR1 SGHAT and CDR2 FQNNGV. The CDR3 sequence: CASSWGGVLAFQETQYF. Complete variable domain (other parts from reference TRBV11-2 and TRBJ2-5): EAGVAQSPRYKIIEKRQSVAFWCNPISGHATLYWYQQILGQGPKLLIQFQNNGVVDDSQLPKDRFSAERLKGVDSTLKIQPAKLEDSAVYLCASSWGGVLAFQETQYFGPGTRLLVL.

The V call is TRBV19, the J call TRBJ1-1; TCRdb's D gene call, TRBD1, goes unchecked for lack of DNA. Germline lookup yields CDR1 LNHDA and CDR2 SQIVND (reference sequence). This CDR3 comprises 15 residues. CDR3: CASSGDRAGGTEAFF.

This chain uses TRBV29-1 with TRBJ2-5; TCRdb designates TRBD1, a call that cannot be tested without DNA. The CDR3 consists of 14 residues. Germline values: CDR1 SQVTM, CDR2 ANQGSEA. The CDR3 loop reads CSVEDLPAWGAQYF.

The V gene is TRBV11-2, the J gene TRBJ2-1. Germline-derived CDR1 and CDR2 are SGHAT and FQNNGV. CDR3 length equals 13 residues. CDR3 in amino acids: CASSLGSPWEQFF. Full variable domain (rest looked up from reference TRBV11-2 and TRBJ2-1): EAGVAQSPRYKIIEKRQSVAFWCNPISGHATLYWYQQILGQGPKLLIQFQNNGVVDDSQLPKDRFSAERLKGVDSTLKIQPAKLEDSAVYLCASSLGSPWEQFFGPGTRLTVL.

The CDR3: CASSFSTGKAIYNEQFF. V gene TRBV14 combines with J gene TRBJ2-1; with no DNA, the TCRdb D assignment of TRBD1 cannot be verified. CDR3 length equals 17 residues. Germline assignment: CDR1 SGHDN and CDR2 FVKESK.

V usage is TRBV29-1 and J usage is TRBJ2-3; TCRdb indicates TRBD2, and absent DNA this call remains unverified. This CDR3 comprises 15 residues. The germline V gene has CDR1 SQVTM and CDR2 ANQGSEA. CDR3 amino acids: CSVEPTSWGTDTQYF.

The rearrangement joins TRBV4-1 to TRBJ2-1; TCRdb picks TRBD2, but there is no DNA to check that call. This CDR3 is built from 18 residues. CDR1 and CDR2 (germline): MGHRA, YSYEKL. The CDR3 is CASSQGLAGDFPDNEQFF.

The chain joins TRBV9 to TRBJ1-5. The CDR3 is 15 amino acids. CDR1 is SGDLS, CDR2 YYNGEE, per germline. CDR3 sequence reads: CASSRGGESNQPQHF. Using reference TRBV9 and TRBJ1-5 for the parts outside the CDR3, the full variable domain is DSGVTQTPKHLITATGQRVTLRCSPRSGDLSVYWYQQSLDQGLQFLIQYYNGEERAKGNILERFSAQQFPDLHSELNLSSLELGDSALYFCASSRGGESNQPQHFGDGTRLSIL.

CDR3 sequence reads: CSAPGQGGEAFF. This rearrangement joins TRBV29-1 to TRBJ1-1; TCRdb calls TRBD1, which cannot be checked without DNA. The CDR3 consists of 12 residues. Germline V CDR1 and CDR2: SQVTM, ANQGSEA.

This chain links TRBV4-1 with TRBJ2-2; the D call of TRBD1 rests on TCRdb alone, since no DNA is present to check it. The length of the CDR3 is 15 residues. Germline CDR1 is MGHRA and CDR2 is YSYEKL. CDR3 sequence reads: CASSQTGSYTGELFF.

The rearrangement joins TRBV12-3 or TRBV12-4 to TRBJ1-1; TCRdb's D call of TRBD1 is untestable without DNA. The CDR3 runs 14 residues. The CDR3 loop is CASSQGGGRTEAFF.

The chain recombines TRBV12-3 or TRBV12-4 with TRBJ1-5. This CDR3 spans 16 amino acids. The CDR3 region is CASSLGGVNSNQPQHF.

The chain is built from TRBV7-6 and TRBJ2-1; TCRdb's D call of TRBD2 is untestable without DNA. Germline CDR1 reads SGHVS; CDR2 reads FNYEAQ. This CDR3 is 13 amino acids long. CDR3: CASRPPGLDEQFF.

This CDR3 is CASSLHNQPQHF. This chain connects TRBV7-9 to TRBJ1-5. The germline V gene has CDR1 SEHNR and CDR2 FQNEAQ (reference sequence). The CDR3 has 12 residues.

The chain joins TRBV29-1 to TRBJ2-1; no DNA is available, so the TRBD1 call from TCRdb remains unchecked. Germline-derived CDR1 and CDR2 are SQVTM and ANQGSEA. This CDR3 spans 14 amino acids. The CDR3 spells CSVPRGPGAAEQFF.

The chain recombines TRBV4-1 with TRBJ2-3. The CDR3 extends over 14 amino acids. Per the germline V gene, CDR1 is MGHRA and CDR2 is YSYEKL. The CDR3 reads CASSQVTRTDTQYF.

The V gene is TRBV9, the J gene TRBJ2-3; TCRdb gives TRBD1 as the D gene, but with no DNA this cannot be confirmed. CDR3 length equals 14 residues. Germline V lookup: CDR1 SGDLS, CDR2 YYNGEE. The CDR3 reads CASSVDGGADTQYF.

The gene calls are TRBV29-1 and TRBJ2-1; TCRdb lists TRBD2, though no DNA is available to test this call. The CDR3 consists of 14 residues. Germline V gene sequence: CDR1 SQVTM, CDR2 ANQGSEA. Here the CDR3 reads CSVAGREGRNEQFF.

The chain has TRBV28 and TRBJ2-5; as DNA is missing, the TRBD1 call by TCRdb cannot be tested. CDR3 length: 15 amino acids. CDR1 and CDR2 (germline): MDHEN, SYDVKM. The CDR3 loop reads CASSFRTAPPETQYF.

The chain couples TRBV10-3 to TRBJ2-3; as DNA is missing, the TRBD2 call by TCRdb cannot be tested. The CDR3 loop spans 16 amino acids. Looked up from germline, CDR1 is ENHRY and CDR2 is SYGVKD. CDR3 in amino acids: CAIRTTSGRAKDTQYF.

The V gene is TRBV29-1, the J gene TRBJ2-7; TCRdb gives TRBD1 as the D gene, but with no DNA this cannot be confirmed. CDR3 length equals 13 residues. Germline CDR1 reads SQVTM; CDR2 reads ANQGSEA. CDR3 region: CSVLTGPTYEQYF.

The chain links TRBV2 to TRBJ2-3; the TCRdb call, TRBD2, lacks DNA for checking. The CDR3 runs to 16 residues. Germline CDR1 reads SNHLY; CDR2 reads FYNNEI. This chain's CDR3 is CASRYPAGESTDTQYF.

The chain uses TRBV4-1 and TRBJ2-1; TCRdb returns TRBD1, unconfirmable since there is no DNA. The CDR3 consists of 15 residues. Germline V gene lookup returns CDR1 MGHRA and CDR2 YSYEKL. The CDR3 loop is CASSLTGVRGDEQFF.

The CDR3 spells CASSMLPDREYNSPLHF. The chain carries TRBV19 and TRBJ1-6; lacking DNA, the TRBD1 call made by TCRdb goes unchecked. The CDR3 is 17 residues long. The germline gives CDR1 LNHDA, CDR2 SQIVND (reference sequence).